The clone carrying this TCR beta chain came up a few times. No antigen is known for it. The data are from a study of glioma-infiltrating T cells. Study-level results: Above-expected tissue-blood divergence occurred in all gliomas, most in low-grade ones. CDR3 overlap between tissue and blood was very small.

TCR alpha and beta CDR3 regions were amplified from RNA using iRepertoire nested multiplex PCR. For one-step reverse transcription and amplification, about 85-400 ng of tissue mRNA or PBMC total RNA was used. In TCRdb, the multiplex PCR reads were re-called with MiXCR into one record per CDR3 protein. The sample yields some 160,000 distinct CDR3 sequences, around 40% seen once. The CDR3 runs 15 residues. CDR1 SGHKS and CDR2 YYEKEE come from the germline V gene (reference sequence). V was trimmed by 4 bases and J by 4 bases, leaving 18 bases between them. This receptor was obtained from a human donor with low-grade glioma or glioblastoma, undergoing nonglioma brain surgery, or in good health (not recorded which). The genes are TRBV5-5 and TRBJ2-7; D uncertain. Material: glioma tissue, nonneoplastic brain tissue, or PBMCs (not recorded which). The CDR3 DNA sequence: TGTGCCAGCAGCGCACAACAGAACTATCAATACGAGCAGTACTTC. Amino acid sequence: CASSAQQNYQYEQYF.